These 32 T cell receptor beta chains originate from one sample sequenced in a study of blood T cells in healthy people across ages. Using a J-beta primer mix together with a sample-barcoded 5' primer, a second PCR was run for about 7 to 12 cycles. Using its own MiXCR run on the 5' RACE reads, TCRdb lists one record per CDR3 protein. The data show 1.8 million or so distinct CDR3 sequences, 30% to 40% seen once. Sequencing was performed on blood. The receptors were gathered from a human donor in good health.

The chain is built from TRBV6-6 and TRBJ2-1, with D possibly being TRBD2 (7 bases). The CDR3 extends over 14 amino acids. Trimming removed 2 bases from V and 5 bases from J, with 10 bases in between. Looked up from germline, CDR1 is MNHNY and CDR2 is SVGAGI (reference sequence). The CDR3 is CASSYGGANNEQFF. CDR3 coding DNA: TGTGCCAGCAGTTACGGGGGGGCAAACAATGAGCAGTTCTTC.

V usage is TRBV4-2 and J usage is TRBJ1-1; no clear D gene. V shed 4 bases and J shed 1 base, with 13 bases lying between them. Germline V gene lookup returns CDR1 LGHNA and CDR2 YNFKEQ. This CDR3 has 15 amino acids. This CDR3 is CASSLSVASNTEAFF. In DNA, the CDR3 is TGTGCCAGCAGCCTGTCAGTGGCGTCGAACACTGAAGCTTTCTTT.

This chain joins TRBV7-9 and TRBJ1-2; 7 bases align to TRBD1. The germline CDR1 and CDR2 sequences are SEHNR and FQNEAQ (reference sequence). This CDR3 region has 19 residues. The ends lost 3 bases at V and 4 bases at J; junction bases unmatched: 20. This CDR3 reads CASSFQLGTDHNRPYGYTF. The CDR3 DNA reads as TGTGCCAGCAGCTTTCAGTTAGGGACAGACCATAACCGTCCCTATGGCTACACCTTC. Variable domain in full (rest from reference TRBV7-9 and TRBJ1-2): DTGVSQNPRHKITKRGQNVTFRCDPISEHNRLYWYRQTLGQGPEFLTYFQNEAQLEKSRLLSDRFSAERPKGSFSTLEIQRTEQGDSAMYLCASSFQLGTDHNRPYGYTFGSGTRLTVV.

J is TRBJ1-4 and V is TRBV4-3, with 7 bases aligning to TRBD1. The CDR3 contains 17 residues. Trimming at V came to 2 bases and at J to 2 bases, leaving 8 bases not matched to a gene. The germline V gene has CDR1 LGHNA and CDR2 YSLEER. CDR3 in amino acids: CASSQQSRGSTNEKLFF. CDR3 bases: TGCGCCAGCAGCCAACAAAGCAGGGGGTCCACTAATGAAAAACTGTTTTTT.

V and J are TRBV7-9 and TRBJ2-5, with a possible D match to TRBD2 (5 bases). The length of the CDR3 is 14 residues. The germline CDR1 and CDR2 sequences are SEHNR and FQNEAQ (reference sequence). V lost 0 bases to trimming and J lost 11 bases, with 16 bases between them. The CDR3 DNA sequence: TGTGCCAGCAGCTTAGCCGGGGATTACAATGAGCAGTACTTC. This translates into CASSLAGDYNEQYF.

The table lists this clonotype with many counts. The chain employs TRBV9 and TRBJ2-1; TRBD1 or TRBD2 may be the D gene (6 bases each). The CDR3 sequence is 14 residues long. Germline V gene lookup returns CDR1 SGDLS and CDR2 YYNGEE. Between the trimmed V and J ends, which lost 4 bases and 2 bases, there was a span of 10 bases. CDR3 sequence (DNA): TGTGCCAGCAGCCCGGGGGCTACCTACAATGAGCAGTTCTTC. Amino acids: CASSPGATYNEQFF.

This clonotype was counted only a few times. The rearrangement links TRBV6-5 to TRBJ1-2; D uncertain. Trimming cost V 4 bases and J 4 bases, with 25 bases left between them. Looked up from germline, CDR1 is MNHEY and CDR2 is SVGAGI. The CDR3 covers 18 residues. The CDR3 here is CASSSSPARELFTYGYTF. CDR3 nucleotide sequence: TGTGCCAGCAGTTCGAGCCCCGCGAGGGAGTTGTTTACCTATGGCTACACCTTC.

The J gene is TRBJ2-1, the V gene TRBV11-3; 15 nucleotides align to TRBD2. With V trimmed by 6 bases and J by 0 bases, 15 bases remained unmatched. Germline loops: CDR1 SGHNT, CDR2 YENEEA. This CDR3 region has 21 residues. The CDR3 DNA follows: TGTGCCAGCAGTTCGAACTCACCGGGACTAGCGGGGGGAAGCTCCTACAATGAGCAGTTCTTC. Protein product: CASSSNSPGLAGGSSYNEQFF.

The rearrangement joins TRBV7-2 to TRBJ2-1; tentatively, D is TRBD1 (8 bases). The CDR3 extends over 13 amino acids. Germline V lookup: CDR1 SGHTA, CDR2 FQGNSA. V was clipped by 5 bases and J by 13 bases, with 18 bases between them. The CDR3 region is CASSRTGRETQFF. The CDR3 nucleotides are TGTGCCAGCAGCCGGACAGGGAGGGAGACCCAGTTCTTC.

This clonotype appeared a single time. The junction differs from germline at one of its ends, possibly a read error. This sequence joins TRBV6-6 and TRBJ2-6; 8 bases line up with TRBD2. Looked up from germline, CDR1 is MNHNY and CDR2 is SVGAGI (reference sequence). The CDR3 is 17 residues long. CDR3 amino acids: CASIYSGGFAGANVLTF. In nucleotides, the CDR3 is TGTGCCAGCATTTACTCGGGAGGGTTTGCTGGGGCCAACGTCCTGACTTTC.

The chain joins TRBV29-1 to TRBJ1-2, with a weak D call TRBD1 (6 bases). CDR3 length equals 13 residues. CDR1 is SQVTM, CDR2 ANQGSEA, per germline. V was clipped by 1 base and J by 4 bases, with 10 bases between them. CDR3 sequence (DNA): TGCAGCGTTGAAGCAGGGGACGCCTATGGCTACACCTTC. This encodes CSVEAGDAYGYTF.

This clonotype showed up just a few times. CDR3 protein: CASSLVVVSDRGRNEQFF. The CDR3 nucleotides read TGTGCCAGCAGCTTAGTAGTCGTTTCGGACAGGGGGCGGAATGAGCAGTTCTTC. The chain combines TRBV11-2 with TRBJ2-1; 11 bases line up with TRBD1. The CDR3 is 18 residues long. V shed 1 base and J 7 bases; nucleotides not matched to a gene: 12. Germline assignment: CDR1 SGHAT and CDR2 FQNNGV.

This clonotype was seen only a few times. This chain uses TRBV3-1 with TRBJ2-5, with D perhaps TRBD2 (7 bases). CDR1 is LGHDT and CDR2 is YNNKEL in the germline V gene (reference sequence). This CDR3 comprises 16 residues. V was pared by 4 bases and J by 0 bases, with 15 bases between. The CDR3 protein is CASSPGGGPYQETQYF. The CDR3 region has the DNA TGTGCCAGCAGCCCGGGGGGCGGGCCCTACCAAGAGACCCAGTACTTC.

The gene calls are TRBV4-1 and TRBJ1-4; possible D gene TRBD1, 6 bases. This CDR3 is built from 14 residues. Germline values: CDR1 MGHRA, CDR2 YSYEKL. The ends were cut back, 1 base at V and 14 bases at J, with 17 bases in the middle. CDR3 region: CASSQGTGTRELFF. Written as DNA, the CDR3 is TGCGCCAGCAGCCAAGGAACCGGGACACGCGAGCTGTTTTTT.

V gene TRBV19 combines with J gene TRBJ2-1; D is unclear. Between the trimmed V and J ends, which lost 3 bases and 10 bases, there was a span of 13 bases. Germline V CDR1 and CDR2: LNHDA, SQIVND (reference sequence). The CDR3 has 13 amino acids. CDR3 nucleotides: TGTGCCAGTAGTATCGGAGCCAGCTTCGAGCAGTTCTTC. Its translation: CASSIGASFEQFF.

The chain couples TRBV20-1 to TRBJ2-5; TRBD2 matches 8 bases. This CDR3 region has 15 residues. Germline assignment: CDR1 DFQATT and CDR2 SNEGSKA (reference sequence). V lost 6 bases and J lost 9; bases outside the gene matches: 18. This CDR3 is CSASLGGGTYRPQYF. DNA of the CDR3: TGCAGTGCCTCTCTTGGCGGGGGGACTTATCGGCCCCAGTACTTC.

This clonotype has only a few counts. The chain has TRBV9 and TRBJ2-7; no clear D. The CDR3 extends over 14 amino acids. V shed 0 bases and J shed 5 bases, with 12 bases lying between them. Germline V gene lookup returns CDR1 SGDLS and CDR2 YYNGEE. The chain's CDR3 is CASSVALGFHEQYF. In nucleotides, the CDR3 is TGTGCCAGCAGCGTAGCATTGGGGTTCCACGAGCAGTACTTC.

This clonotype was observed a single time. The CDR3 DNA is TGCAGCGTTGGGGGGAGGACAGCCACAGATACGCAGTATTTT. Translated: CSVGGRTATDTQYF. The rearrangement links TRBV29-1 to TRBJ2-3; TRBD1 or TRBD2 may be the D gene (6 bases each). Germline lookup yields CDR1 SQVTM and CDR2 ANQGSEA. The CDR3 is 14 residues long. The ends were cut back, 4 bases at V and 2 bases at J, with 13 bases in the middle.

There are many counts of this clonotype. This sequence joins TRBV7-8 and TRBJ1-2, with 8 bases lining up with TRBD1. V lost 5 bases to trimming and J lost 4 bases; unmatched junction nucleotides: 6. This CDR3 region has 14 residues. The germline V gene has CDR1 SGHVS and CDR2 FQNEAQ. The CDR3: CASSPSGGGYGYTF. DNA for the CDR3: TGTGCCAGCAGCCCCTCAGGGGGCGGCTATGGCTACACCTTC.

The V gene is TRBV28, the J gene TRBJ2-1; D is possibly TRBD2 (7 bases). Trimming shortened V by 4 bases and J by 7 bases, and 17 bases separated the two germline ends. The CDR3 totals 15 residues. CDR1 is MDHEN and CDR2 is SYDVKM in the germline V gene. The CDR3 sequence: CASSYLRGAQNEQFF. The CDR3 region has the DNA TGTGCCAGCAGTTATCTCCGGGGGGCTCAGAATGAGCAGTTCTTC.

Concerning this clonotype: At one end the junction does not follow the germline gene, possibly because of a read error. The CDR3 here is CAGSLGGLEQFF. The DNA for the CDR3 is TGTGCCGGCAGCTTGGGGGGGCTTGAGCAGTTCTTC. The chain carries TRBV5-6 and TRBJ2-1; D perhaps matches TRBD2 (7 bases). The germline V gene has CDR1 SGHDT and CDR2 YYEEEE. CDR3 length: 12 amino acids.

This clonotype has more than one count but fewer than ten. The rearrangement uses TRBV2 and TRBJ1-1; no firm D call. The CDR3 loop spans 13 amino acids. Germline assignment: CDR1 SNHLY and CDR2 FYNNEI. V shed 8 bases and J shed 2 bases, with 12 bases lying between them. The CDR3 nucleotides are TGTGCCAGCTTCAAGGGCAGTAACACTGAAGCTTTCTTT. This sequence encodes CASFKGSNTEAFF.

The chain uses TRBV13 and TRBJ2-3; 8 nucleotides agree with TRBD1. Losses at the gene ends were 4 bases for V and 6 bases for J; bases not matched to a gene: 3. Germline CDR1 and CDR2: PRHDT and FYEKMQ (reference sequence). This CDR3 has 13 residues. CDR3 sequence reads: CASSSYRGDTQYF. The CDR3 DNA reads TGTGCCAGCAGCTCCTACAGGGGGGATACGCAGTATTTT.

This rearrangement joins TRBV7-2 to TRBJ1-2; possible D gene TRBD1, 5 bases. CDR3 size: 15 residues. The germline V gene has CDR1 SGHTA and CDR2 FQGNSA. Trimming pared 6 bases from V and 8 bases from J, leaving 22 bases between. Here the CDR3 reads CASSNGQGLLEGYTF. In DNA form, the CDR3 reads TGTGCCAGCAGTAATGGCCAGGGATTATTGGAGGGCTACACCTTC.

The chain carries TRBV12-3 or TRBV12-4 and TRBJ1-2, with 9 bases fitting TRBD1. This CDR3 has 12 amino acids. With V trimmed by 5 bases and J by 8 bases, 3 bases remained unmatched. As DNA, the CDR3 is TGTGCCAGCAGTGATGGACAGGGGGGCTACACCTTC. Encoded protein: CASSDGQGGYTF.

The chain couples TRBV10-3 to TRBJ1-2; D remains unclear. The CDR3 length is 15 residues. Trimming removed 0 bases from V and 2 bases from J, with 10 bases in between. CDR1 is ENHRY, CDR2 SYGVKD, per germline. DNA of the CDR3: TGTGCCATCAGTGAGTCCTTATTAAGCAACTATGGCTACACCTTC. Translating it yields CAISESLLSNYGYTF.

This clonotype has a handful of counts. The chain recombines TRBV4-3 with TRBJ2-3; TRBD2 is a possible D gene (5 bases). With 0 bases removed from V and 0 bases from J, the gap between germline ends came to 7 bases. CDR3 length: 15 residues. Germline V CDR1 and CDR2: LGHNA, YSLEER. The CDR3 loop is CASSQEAASTDTQYF. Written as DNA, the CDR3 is TGCGCCAGCAGCCAAGAAGCGGCTAGCACAGATACGCAGTATTTT.

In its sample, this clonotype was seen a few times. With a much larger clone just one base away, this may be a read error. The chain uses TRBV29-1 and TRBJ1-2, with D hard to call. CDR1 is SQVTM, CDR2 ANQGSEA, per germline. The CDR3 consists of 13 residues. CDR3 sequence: CGVGRSSGYGYTF. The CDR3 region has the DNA TGCGGCGTTGGAAGGTCCAGCGGCTATGGCTACACCTTC.

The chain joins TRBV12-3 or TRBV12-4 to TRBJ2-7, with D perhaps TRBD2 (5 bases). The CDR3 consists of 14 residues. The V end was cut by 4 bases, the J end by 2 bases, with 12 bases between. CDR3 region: CASSWDSRAYEQYF. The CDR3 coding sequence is TGTGCCAGCAGTTGGGATTCGCGGGCCTACGAGCAGTACTTC.

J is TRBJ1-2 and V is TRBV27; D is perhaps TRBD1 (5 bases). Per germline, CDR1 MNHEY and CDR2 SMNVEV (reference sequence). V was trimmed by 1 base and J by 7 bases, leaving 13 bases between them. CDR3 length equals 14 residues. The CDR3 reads CASSLFPGLGGYTF. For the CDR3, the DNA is TGTGCCAGCAGTTTATTTCCGGGGCTTGGTGGCTACACCTTC.

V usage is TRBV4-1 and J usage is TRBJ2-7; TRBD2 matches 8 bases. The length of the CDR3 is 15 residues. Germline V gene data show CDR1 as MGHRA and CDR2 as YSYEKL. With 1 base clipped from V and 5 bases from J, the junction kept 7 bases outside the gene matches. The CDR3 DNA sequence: TGCGCCAGCAGCCAAGTAGGACTAGCCTTAGACGAGCAGTACTTC. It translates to CASSQVGLALDEQYF.

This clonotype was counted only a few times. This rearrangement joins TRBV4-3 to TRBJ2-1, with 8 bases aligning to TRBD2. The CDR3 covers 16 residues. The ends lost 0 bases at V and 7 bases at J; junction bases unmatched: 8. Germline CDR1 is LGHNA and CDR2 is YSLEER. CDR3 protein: CASSQDHGGAKNEQFF. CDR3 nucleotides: TGCGCCAGCAGCCAAGATCACGGGGGGGCCAAAAATGAGCAGTTCTTC.